This TCR beta chain was captured in a study of CD8+ T cells in alopecia areata (dated by TCRdb to 2016 to 2018). As for the study more broadly: High-throughput TCRbeta sequencing was used to examine T cell clonal expansion in alopecia areata in both the C3H/HeJ mouse model and human patients. Scalp clonality was compared across normal scalp (n=4), patchy alopecia areata scalp (n=8), and alopecia totalis/universalis scalp (n=8). RNA was extracted with the PAXgene miRNA kit for fixed scalp, the miRNeasy kit for PBMCs, and the RNeasy kit for mouse skin. In humans, TCRbeta sequencing was performed on scalp tissue and on sorted CD4+ and CD8+ peripheral blood T cells from healthy controls and from patients with patchy or totalis/universalis alopecia areata. TCRbeta CDR3 regions were amplified by immunoSEQ multiplex PCR using 35 Vbeta forward and 13 Jbeta reverse primers.

This clone has only one observation. Its cognate antigen has yet to be identified. No base quality information exists; no much larger clone differs at one position. In five patients from the biomarker study, CD4+ cells were sorted further to obtain CD25+CD127- cells. Lesional scalp punch biopsies and peripheral blood were obtained from alopecia areata patients. PBMCs were separated by density centrifugation and stained for CD3, CD4 and CD8, after which CD4+ and CD8+ T cells were sorted on a FACSAria. Alopecia areata patients who were not treated were recruited through a multicenter biomarker study. Libraries were made using the immunoSEQ multiplex PCR assay. RNA was extracted from all samples and reverse transcribed into cDNA, which served as template for TCR sequencing. First-strand cDNA was synthesized with SuperScript III using a 2:1 mix of oligo-dT and random hexamers. Amplification bias was assessed with a synthetic immune receptor repertoire, and residual bias was removed computationally. In the paper's pipeline: Raw reads were preprocessed for error removal, and CDR3 was defined according to IMGT conventions as running from the conserved cysteine to phenylalanine. Clonality was computed by normalizing Shannon entropy by log2 of the number of productive unique TCRs and subtracting the result from 1. Whether each scalp clone was CD4 or CD8 was inferred by checking scalp TCRbeta sequences against the CD4 and CD8 repertoires from sorted blood. TCRdb took over this immuneACCESS table, retaining in-frame rearrangements with V and J assigned. Such tables are incomplete; in checked studies, under half of the missing clones stem from an unresolved V gene, and the remainder is unexplained. V and J calls and clone size come straight from that table; D and trimming were deduced from the DNA. A total of around 36,000 clones appear in this sample, 45% to 70% of them only once. The top ten constitute approximately 1.7% of the sample.

What the work shows at the level of the full study, not this receptor alone: Unlike mouse skin, which is dominated by gammadelta T cells, normal human skin has resident alphabeta T cells that are also sequenced, and this complicates analysis of the scalp TCR repertoire. Higher clonality and more expanded CD8+ clones were observed in lesional scalp than in normal scalp, particularly in alopecia totalis/universalis, a finding suggestive of antigenic drive. Shared TCR sequences between patients were less evident than in mice, which may be partly attributable to HLA diversity in the patient population.

For CDR1 and CDR2, the germline V gene lists SGHVS and FQNEAQ. From V the trimming removes 3 bases and from J it removes 8 bases, while the gene matches leave 13 bases of the junction unaccounted for. The CDR3 goes from the cysteine to the phenylalanine over 17 residues. The entry retains the CDR3 DNA only, 51 bases that are in frame from base 1. The TCR comes from a human donor with alopecia areata. Sequenced material: CD4+ Tregs sorted from blood. In this chain, TRBV7-8 is recombined with TRBJ2-3; 11 central bases correspond to TRBD1. The bases are TGTGCCAGCAGCTTTACCCGGGACAGGGGGAGGTTTGGTACGCAGTATTTT. Translation gives CASSFTRDRGRFGTQYF.